The next 26 T cell receptor beta chains were all read from a single sample in a study of T cell responses to AZD1222 COVID-19 vaccine. Data came from immunoSEQ multiplex PCR; TCRdb stores just in-frame clones and leaves some out. The sample carries fewer than 30,000 clones, roughly nine tenths recorded once. The starting material was peripheral blood, obtained 28 days after the second AZD1222 dose. The source of these receptors is an adult who received the AZD1222 COVID-19 vaccine.

The CDR3 protein is CASRVGQGAGELFF. The CDR3, as DNA: TGTGCCAGCAGGGTGGGACAGGGTGCCGGGGAGCTGTTTTTT. This chain joins TRBV28 and TRBJ2-2; 9 bases map to TRBD1. The germline gives CDR1 MDHEN, CDR2 SYDVKM. Losses at the gene ends were 6 bases for V and 6 bases for J; bases not matched to a gene: 5. The CDR3 is 14 residues long.

This clone was seen more than once but under ten times. This chain links TRBV7-8 with TRBJ2-7, with 14 bases that match TRBD2. The ends lost 4 bases at V and 3 bases at J; junction bases unmatched: 2. The germline V gene has CDR1 SGHVS and CDR2 FQNEAQ. The CDR3 has 15 amino acids. In DNA form, the CDR3 reads TGTGCCAGCAGCTGGGGACTAGCGGGAGTCTACGAGCAGTACTTC. This translates into CASSWGLAGVYEQYF.

This chain joins TRBV2 and TRBJ2-5, with D unresolved. The CDR3 loop spans 13 amino acids. Germline V gene sequence: CDR1 SNHLY, CDR2 FYNNEI. V lost 1 base, J lost 3 bases, and 6 bases lay in between. CDR3 protein: CASSEGEEETQYF. The CDR3 DNA is TGTGCCAGCAGTGAAGGAGAGGAAGAGACCCAGTACTTC.

The CDR3 DNA reads TGTGCCACGGCTAGCGGGTCGAACCAAGAGACCCAGTACTTC. Amino acid sequence: CATASGSNQETQYF. V gene TRBV19 combines with J gene TRBJ2-5; TRBD2 agrees at 8 bases. The CDR3 runs 14 residues. With V trimmed by 10 bases and J by 0 bases, 7 bases remained unmatched. From germline, CDR1 is LNHDA and CDR2 SQIVND (reference sequence).

The chain uses TRBV12-3 or TRBV12-4 and TRBJ2-5; D remains unclear. The V end was cut by 6 bases, the J end by 2 bases, with 10 bases between. The CDR3 has 13 residues. CDR3 coding DNA: TGTGCCAGCAGCCAAATTCGTCAAGAGACCCAGTACTTC. It specifies CASSQIRQETQYF.

This sequence joins TRBV4-1 and TRBJ2-5; a weak D match, TRBD1 (6 bases). Germline lookup yields CDR1 MGHRA and CDR2 YSYEKL. This CDR3 has 17 amino acids. The germline V and J ends were trimmed by 5 bases and 4 bases, with 23 bases remaining between them. The CDR3 nucleotides read TGCGCCAGCAGCTTCCGACCCTGGGACACGGGACCAGAGACCCAGTACTTC. Its protein product is CASSFRPWDTGPETQYF.

This chain connects TRBV9 to TRBJ2-3; 7 nucleotides line up with TRBD2. Trimming cost V 0 bases and J 4 bases; bases outside gene matches: 11. Germline V CDR1 and CDR2: SGDLS, YYNGEE. This CDR3 comprises 17 residues. Written as DNA, the CDR3 is TGTGCCAGCAGCGTAGGGGCGGGAGACCTGGGAGCAGATACGCAGTATTTT. It translates to CASSVGAGDLGADTQYF. Based on the CDR3 plus reference TRBV9 and TRBJ2-3, the full variable domain is DSGVTQTPKHLITATGQRVTLRCSPRSGDLSVYWYQQSLDQGLQFLIQYYNGEERAKGNILERFSAQQFPDLHSELNLSSLELGDSALYFCASSVGAGDLGADTQYFGPGTRLTVL.

The chain employs TRBV6-1 and TRBJ1-2; the D is unclear. This CDR3 has 15 amino acids. V was pared by 3 bases and J by 3 bases, with 14 bases between. Germline V CDR1 and CDR2: MNHNS, SASEGT. CDR3 sequence (DNA): TGTGCCAGCAGTGACCAGCCCGCCAGGTACTATGGCTACACCTTC. It codes for CASSDQPARYYGYTF.

This chain's CDR3 is CASSPPGREGRETQYF. The CDR3 nucleotides read TGTGCCAGCAGCCCCCCGGGGCGGGAGGGAAGAGAGACCCAGTACTTC. This chain links TRBV13 with TRBJ2-5; the match to TRBD2 covers 9 bases. In germline, CDR1 is PRHDT, CDR2 FYEKMQ (reference sequence). Trimming at V came to 5 bases and at J to 4 bases, leaving 11 bases not matched to a gene. This CDR3 contains 16 residues.

The chain carries TRBV5-4 and TRBJ2-5; 8 bases match TRBD1. Germline CDR1 reads SGHNT; CDR2 reads YYREEE (reference sequence). The CDR3 has 13 amino acids. J gave up 3 bases and V 5 bases, and 3 bases lay outside the gene matches. CDR3 residues: CASSVTGEETQYF. Here the CDR3 DNA reads TGTGCCAGCAGTGTGACAGGGGAAGAGACCCAGTACTTC.

In its sample, this clone was seen once. The V gene is TRBV27, the J gene TRBJ1-2; 11 bases fit TRBD1. This CDR3 has 14 amino acids. J was trimmed by 7 bases and V by 7 bases; bases with no gene match: 8. Germline-derived CDR1 and CDR2 are MNHEY and SMNVEV (reference sequence). This chain's CDR3 is CASTSGQGASGYTF. In DNA form, the CDR3 reads TGTGCCAGCACCAGCGGACAGGGGGCGAGTGGCTACACCTTC.

The chain links TRBV15 to TRBJ2-7; D is unclear. Between the trimmed V and J ends, which lost 2 bases and 3 bases, there was a span of 11 bases. The CDR3 has 14 residues. Germline V CDR1 and CDR2: LNHNV, YYDKDF (reference sequence). CDR3 in amino acids: CATSRNPLDYEQYF. CDR3 sequence (DNA): TGTGCCACCAGCAGAAACCCCTTGGACTACGAGCAGTACTTC.

The V call is TRBV6-5, the J call TRBJ1-2; 8 bases align to TRBD1. This CDR3 has 13 residues. The ends lost 6 bases at V and 2 bases at J; junction bases unmatched: 2. Germline V CDR1 and CDR2: MNHEY, SVGAGI. This chain's CDR3 is CASRRQGNYGYTF. Here the CDR3 DNA reads TGTGCCAGCAGACGACAGGGGAACTATGGCTACACCTTC.

This clone has just one count. The chain carries TRBV28 and TRBJ2-1; D gene unclear. The CDR3 totals 10 residues. CDR1 and CDR2 (germline): MDHEN, SYDVKM. Deletions cut 8 bases from V and 4 bases from J, with 3 bases between. This CDR3 is CASGYNEQFF. In DNA form, the CDR3 reads TGTGCCAGCGGGTACAATGAGCAGTTCTTC.

For the CDR3, the DNA is TGTGCCAGCAGTGAAGAGGGGCAGGGGTTTTACGAGCAGTACTTC. Translated, it gives CASSEEGQGFYEQYF. The chain couples TRBV6-1 to TRBJ2-7; the D gene is possibly TRBD1 (6 bases). Deletions cut 1 base from V and 4 bases from J, with 14 bases between. The CDR3 totals 15 residues. Looked up from germline, CDR1 is MNHNS and CDR2 is SASEGT.

The genes are TRBV7-6 and TRBJ2-5; D is possibly TRBD1 or TRBD2 (6 bases each). Per germline, CDR1 SGHVS and CDR2 FNYEAQ. Trimming cost V 5 bases and J 5 bases, with 18 bases left between them. The CDR3 is 15 residues long. CDR3 sequence reads: CASSPRTQGRETQYF. DNA of the CDR3: TGTGCCAGCAGCCCACGAACGCAGGGGAGGGAGACCCAGTACTTC.

This clone appeared a few times. The V call is TRBV6-5, the J call TRBJ2-2; a possible D gene is TRBD1 (6 bases). This CDR3 is 13 amino acids long. Trimming pared 7 bases from V and 8 bases from J, leaving 14 bases between. Germline loops: CDR1 MNHEY, CDR2 SVGAGI. CDR3 loop: CASTRGRFGELFF. The CDR3 DNA is TGTGCCAGCACCAGGGGACGGTTTGGGGAGCTGTTTTTT.

The chain links TRBV18 to TRBJ2-7; D call uncertain. V was trimmed by 0 bases and J by 7 bases, leaving 10 bases between them. CDR1 and CDR2 from the germline V gene are KGHSH and LQKENI. This CDR3 spans 13 amino acids. CDR3 loop: CASSPPPPREQYF. CDR3 nucleotide sequence: TGTGCCAGCTCACCACCGCCCCCTCGTGAGCAGTACTTC.

This clone was recorded once. The chain employs TRBV19 and TRBJ1-6; 7 bases map to TRBD1. V was pared by 4 bases and J by 5 bases, with 2 bases of the junction left unmatched. CDR1 is LNHDA and CDR2 is SQIVND in the germline V gene (reference sequence). The CDR3 is made up of 14 amino acids. The CDR3 sequence is CASSRDRNNSPLHF. Here the CDR3 DNA reads TGTGCCAGTAGTAGGGACAGAAATAATTCACCCCTCCACTTT.

This chain connects TRBV27 to TRBJ1-2; D perhaps matches TRBD1 (5 bases). The CDR3 length is 17 residues. Germline loops: CDR1 MNHEY, CDR2 SMNVEV (reference sequence). V lost 3 bases and J lost 7, with 24 bases in between. The DNA for the CDR3 is TGTGCCAGCAGTTTGACTCATCCCGGGATGGCAGGGATTGGCTACACCTTC. Residues: CASSLTHPGMAGIGYTF.

The chain joins TRBV5-4 to TRBJ2-6; D is uncertain. This CDR3 region has 17 residues. Deletions cut 3 bases from V and 0 bases from J, with 13 bases between. Germline CDR1 is SGHNT and CDR2 is YYREEE (reference sequence). This chain's CDR3 is CASSSQVARSGANVLTF. In DNA, the CDR3 is TGTGCCAGCAGCTCCCAAGTAGCACGCTCTGGGGCCAACGTCCTGACTTTC.

J is TRBJ2-7 and V is TRBV6-5; TRBD1 matches at 8 bases. CDR1 and CDR2 from the germline V gene are MNHEY and SVGAGI. Trimming took 4 bases from V and 3 from J; bases not matched to a gene: 2. The CDR3 spans 13 residues. The CDR3 coding sequence is TGTGCCAGCAGTTCAACAGGGGGCTACGAGCAGTACTTC. It codes for CASSSTGGYEQYF.

The gene calls are TRBV28 and TRBJ2-1, with 9 bases that match TRBD1. The CDR3 totals 15 residues. Trimming at V came to 6 bases and at J to 2 bases, leaving 5 bases not matched to a gene. From germline, CDR1 is MDHEN and CDR2 SYDVKM. CDR3 in DNA: TGTGCCAGCAGCCCAGGGACAGGGACCTACAATGAGCAGTTCTTC. Protein sequence: CASSPGTGTYNEQFF. Combining the CDR3 with reference TRBV28 and TRBJ2-1 gives the whole variable domain DVKVTQSSRYLVKRTGEKVFLECVQDMDHENMFWYRQDPGLGLRLIYFSYDVKMKEKGDIPEGYSVSREKKERFSLILESASTNQTSMYLCASSPGTGTYNEQFFGPGTRLTVL.

In this sample, this clone turned up once. The chain recombines TRBV5-1 with TRBJ2-7; D uncertain. The CDR3 runs 15 residues. Germline V gives CDR1 SGHRS, CDR2 YFSETQ. The germline V and J ends were trimmed by 1 base and 0 bases, with 11 bases remaining between them. CDR3 residues: CASSLIGRSSYEQYF. In nucleotides, the CDR3 is TGCGCCAGCAGCTTGATCGGCAGAAGCTCCTACGAGCAGTACTTC. The whole variable domain, remainder taken from reference TRBV5-1 and TRBJ2-7, is KAGVTQTPRYLIKTRGQQVTLSCSPISGHRSVSWYQQTPGQGLQFLFEYFSETQRNKGNFPGRFSGRQFSNSRSEMNVSTLELGDSALYLCASSLIGRSSYEQYFGPGTRLTVT.

The chain combines TRBV7-9 with TRBJ1-4; 8 bases align to TRBD1. Germline V CDR1 and CDR2: SEHNR, FQNEAQ (reference sequence). Unmatched junction bases numbered 4, after V lost 6 bases and J lost 4 bases. CDR3 length: 14 residues. The CDR3 DNA is TGTGCCAGCAGGACGACAGGGGTTAATGAAAAACTGTTTTTT. It is translated as CASRTTGVNEKLFF. The whole variable domain, filled in from reference TRBV7-9 and TRBJ1-4, reads DTGVSQNPRHKITKRGQNVTFRCDPISEHNRLYWYRQTLGQGPEFLTYFQNEAQLEKSRLLSDRFSAERPKGSFSTLEIQRTEQGDSAMYLCASRTTGVNEKLFFGSGTQLSVL.

This rearrangement joins TRBV7-9 to TRBJ2-6, with no clear D. V was pared by 5 bases and J by 0 bases, with 5 bases between. CDR1 and CDR2 (germline): SEHNR, FQNEAQ (reference sequence). CDR3 length: 14 residues. CDR3 amino acids: CASSPGSGANVLTF. The CDR3 coding sequence is TGTGCCAGCAGCCCGGGCTCTGGGGCCAACGTCCTGACTTTC.